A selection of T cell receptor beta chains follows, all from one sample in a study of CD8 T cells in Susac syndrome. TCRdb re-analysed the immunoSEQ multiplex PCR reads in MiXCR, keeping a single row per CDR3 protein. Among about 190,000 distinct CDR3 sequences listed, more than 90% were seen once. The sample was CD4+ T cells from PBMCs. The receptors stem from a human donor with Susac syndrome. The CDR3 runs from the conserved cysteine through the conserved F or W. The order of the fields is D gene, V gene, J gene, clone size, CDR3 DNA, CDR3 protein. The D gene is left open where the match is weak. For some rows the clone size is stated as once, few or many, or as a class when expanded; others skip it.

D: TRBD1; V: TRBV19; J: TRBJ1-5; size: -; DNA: TGTGCCAGCCATCGTCGTGAAATCGGGACAGGGGTACATCAGCCCCAGCATTTT; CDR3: CASHRREIGTGVHQPQHF
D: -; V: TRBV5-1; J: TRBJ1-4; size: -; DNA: TGCGCCAGCAGCTTAAGTGGAGGTTGGGAAAAACTGTTTTTT; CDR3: CASSLSGGWEKLFF
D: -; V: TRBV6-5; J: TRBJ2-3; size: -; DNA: TGTGCCAGCAGTTACTCGAGGACCTATACAGATACGCAGTATTTT; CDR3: CASSYSRTYTDTQYF
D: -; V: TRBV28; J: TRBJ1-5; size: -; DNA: TGTGCCAGCAGCCCTCCCCGGGCAGGCGACCCTAATCAGCCCCAGCATTTT; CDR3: CASSPPRAGDPNQPQHF
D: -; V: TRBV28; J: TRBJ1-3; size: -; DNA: TGTGCCAGCAGTGGGTCGGGTGGAAACACCATATATTTT; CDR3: CASSGSGGNTIYF
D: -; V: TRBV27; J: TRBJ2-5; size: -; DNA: TGTGCCAGCAGCGACGGGGGGCCCGTAGAGACCCAGTACTTC; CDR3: CASSDGGPVETQYF
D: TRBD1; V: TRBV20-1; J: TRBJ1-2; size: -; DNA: TGCAGTGCTTCAGGGGGCGCAAGCTATGGCTACACCTTC; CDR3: CSASGGASYGYTF
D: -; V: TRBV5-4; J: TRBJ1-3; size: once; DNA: TGTGCCAGCAGAGCAGGGAGCTCTGGAAACACCATATATTTT; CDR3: CASRAGSSGNTIYF
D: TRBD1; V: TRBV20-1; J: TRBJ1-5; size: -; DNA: TGCAGTGCGCTACAGGGGGCAGCTCAGCCCCAGCATTTT; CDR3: CSALQGAAQPQHF
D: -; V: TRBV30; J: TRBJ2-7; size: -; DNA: TGTGCCTGGAAAGTCGGCTTGGGATTCTACGAGCAGTACTTC; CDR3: CAWKVGLGFYEQYF
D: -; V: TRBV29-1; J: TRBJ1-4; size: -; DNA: TGCAGCGTGAAGGGGGGGGCTAATGAAAAACTGTTTTTT; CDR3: CSVKGGANEKLFF
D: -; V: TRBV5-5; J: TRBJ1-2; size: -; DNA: TGTGCCAGCAGCTTGGACTCCGAAGGCTACACCTTC; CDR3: CASSLDSEGYTF
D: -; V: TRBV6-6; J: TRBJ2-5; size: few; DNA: TGTGCCAGCAGTTACGTGGGCCGGGAGACCCAGTACTTC; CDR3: CASSYVGRETQYF